Following are 14 T cell receptor beta chains from one sample sequenced in a study of blood T cells in healthy people across ages. The second PCR ran about 6 to 12 cycles with a sample-barcoded 5' primer and J-beta primers. TCRdb re-analysed the 5' RACE reads in MiXCR, keeping a single row per CDR3 protein. The sample carries about 720,000 distinct CDR3 sequences, over 20% recorded once. Sequences were obtained from blood. These receptors were obtained from a man in his 70s in good health.

The rearrangement joins TRBV3-1 to TRBJ2-5, with 12 bases identical to TRBD2. The CDR3 is 15 residues long. Germline loops: CDR1 LGHDT, CDR2 YNNKEL (reference sequence). Trimming at V came to 4 bases and at J to 4 bases, leaving 4 bases not matched to a gene. The CDR3 reads CASSPRTSGVETQYF. CDR3 bases: TGTGCCAGCAGCCCCCGGACTAGCGGGGTAGAGACCCAGTACTTC.

This chain connects TRBV20-1 to TRBJ2-1; 9 nucleotides align to TRBD1. The end of the DNA aligns better with TRBJ2-7, so the J call may be wrong. The germline gives CDR1 DFQATT, CDR2 SNEGSKA (reference sequence). The CDR3 length is 13 residues. The CDR3 coding sequence is TGCAGTGCTATCCGGGACAGGGCCTACGAGCAGTACTTC. Translation: CSAIRDRAYEQYF.

The gene calls are TRBV7-2 and TRBJ1-1; maybe TRBD1 (6 bases). The V and J ends lost 5 bases and 5 bases respectively, with 15 bases between them. The germline V gene encodes CDR1 SGHTA and CDR2 FQGNSA. The CDR3 loop spans 14 amino acids. Here the CDR3 DNA reads TGTGCCAGCAGCCACCCACAGGGATGGACTGAAGCTTTCTTT. Protein sequence: CASSHPQGWTEAFF.

This sequence joins TRBV29-1 and TRBJ2-3; D is perhaps TRBD2 (5 bases). Germline loops: CDR1 SQVTM, CDR2 ANQGSEA. V was cut by 3 bases and J by 0 bases, with 7 bases left in between. The CDR3 is 13 residues long. The CDR3 nucleotides read TGCAGCGTTGAGGGGAGAAGCACAGATACGCAGTATTTT. It codes for CSVEGRSTDTQYF.

This clonotype turned up a few times. The chain joins TRBV11-2 to TRBJ2-7; 7 nucleotides align to TRBD1. This CDR3 has 13 residues. Germline V gene lookup returns CDR1 SGHAT and CDR2 FQNNGV. V trimming: 5 bases; J trimming: 6 bases; junction bases outside the gene matches: 7. The CDR3 is CASSMGQRTEQYF. CDR3 coding DNA: TGTGCCAGCAGCATGGGACAGCGTACCGAGCAGTACTTC.

This clonotype was recorded many times. The chain combines TRBV5-1 with TRBJ2-5; D possibly corresponds to TRBD2 (6 bases). Germline-derived CDR1 and CDR2 are SGHRS and YFSETQ. Between the trimmed V and J ends, which lost 0 bases and 5 bases, there was a span of 11 bases. The CDR3 is made up of 14 amino acids. DNA of the CDR3: TGCGCCAGCAGCTTGGCCTCGGGGGTTGAGACCCAGTACTTC. Translating gives CASSLASGVETQYF.

This rearrangement joins TRBV7-2 to TRBJ2-1, with D hard to call. Germline V gene sequence: CDR1 SGHTA, CDR2 FQGNSA. CDR3 length equals 15 residues. Trimming took 7 bases from V and 6 from J, leaving 19 bases between them. The CDR3 region has the DNA TGTGCCAGCATCCCTAGGTTGAGTTGGGGCAATGAGCAGTTCTTC. Its protein product is CASIPRLSWGNEQFF.

This clonotype was seen ten or more times. CDR3 DNA sequence: TGTGCCAGCAGCCAATTCGGGCTAAGGACACGAGGGGCTCTAGCCAAAAACATTCAGTACTTC. Translated: CASSQFGLRTRGALAKNIQYF. The rearrangement uses TRBV16 and TRBJ2-4; the D call may be TRBD1 or TRBD2 (5 bases each). The germline V gene has CDR1 KGHSY and CDR2 FQNENV. Trimming cost V 1 base and J 0 bases, with 25 bases left between them. The CDR3 loop spans 21 amino acids.

V is TRBV4-2 and J is TRBJ2-1, with D unclear. The CDR3 contains 11 residues. Germline CDR1 and CDR2: LGHNA and YNFKEQ. V was cut by 5 bases and J by 7 bases, with 6 bases left in between. The CDR3 loop is CASSSQNEQFF. The CDR3 nucleotides are TGTGCCAGCAGCTCCCAGAATGAGCAGTTCTTC.

The chain carries TRBV6-1 and TRBJ1-4, with D possibly being TRBD1 (5 bases). Germline V gives CDR1 MNHNS, CDR2 SASEGT. V lost 7 bases to trimming and J lost 0 bases, with 15 bases between them. This CDR3 spans 16 amino acids. The CDR3 DNA reads TGTGCCAGCACCCACCCCAGGGACGCAACTAATGAAAAACTGTTTTTT. Translation: CASTHPRDATNEKLFF.

The table lists this clonotype with a few counts. The gene calls are TRBV12-3 or TRBV12-4 and TRBJ1-6, with D tentatively TRBD1 (6 bases). The V and J ends lost 5 bases and 0 bases respectively, with 11 bases between them. This CDR3 has 16 amino acids. CDR3 sequence: CASSPQGSSYNSPLHF. In nucleotides, the CDR3 is TGTGCCAGCAGTCCACAGGGAAGCTCCTATAATTCACCCCTCCACTTT.

V and J are TRBV10-3 and TRBJ2-7; D could derive from TRBD1 or TRBD2 (6 bases each). This CDR3 comprises 13 residues. Trimming pared 10 bases from V and 5 bases from J, leaving 18 bases between. The germline V gene encodes CDR1 ENHRY and CDR2 SYGVKD. CDR3 residues: CATSGVGGNEQYF. The CDR3 bases are TGTGCCACCTCAGGGGTAGGAGGGAACGAGCAGTACTTC.

This clonotype came up once. This chain uses TRBV19 with TRBJ1-2; D is ambiguous. The V end was cut by 5 bases, the J end by 3 bases, with 10 bases between. Germline lookup yields CDR1 LNHDA and CDR2 SQIVND (reference sequence). This CDR3 has 13 amino acids. The CDR3 reads CASSPTEDYGYTF. The CDR3 bases are TGTGCCAGTAGTCCAACAGAGGACTATGGCTACACCTTC.

This sequence joins TRBV5-1 and TRBJ1-4; D remains ambiguous. Germline values: CDR1 SGHRS, CDR2 YFSETQ. Trimming cost V 0 bases and J 8 bases, with 14 bases left between them. This CDR3 spans 15 amino acids. In DNA, the CDR3 is TGCGCCAGCAGCTTGGTGGCGGGGATCAGAGAAAAACTGTTTTTT. Translation gives CASSLVAGIREKLFF. The whole variable domain, filled in from reference TRBV5-1 and TRBJ1-4, reads KAGVTQTPRYLIKTRGQQVTLSCSPISGHRSVSWYQQTPGQGLQFLFEYFSETQRNKGNFPGRFSGRQFSNSRSEMNVSTLELGDSALYLCASSLVAGIREKLFFGSGTQLSVL.